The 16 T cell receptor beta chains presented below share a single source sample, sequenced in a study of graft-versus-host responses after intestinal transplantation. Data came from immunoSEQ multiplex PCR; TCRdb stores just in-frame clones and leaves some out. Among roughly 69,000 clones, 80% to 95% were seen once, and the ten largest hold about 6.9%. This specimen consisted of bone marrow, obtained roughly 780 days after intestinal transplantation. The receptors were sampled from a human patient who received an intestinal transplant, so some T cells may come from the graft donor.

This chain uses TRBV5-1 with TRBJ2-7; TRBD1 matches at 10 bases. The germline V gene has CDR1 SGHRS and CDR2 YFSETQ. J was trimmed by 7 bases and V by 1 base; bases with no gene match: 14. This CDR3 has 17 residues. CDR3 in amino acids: CASSLRISGQGHREQYF. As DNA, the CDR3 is TGCGCCAGCAGCTTGAGGATTTCGGGACAGGGGCATAGAGAGCAGTACTTC. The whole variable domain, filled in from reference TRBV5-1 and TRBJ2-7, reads KAGVTQTPRYLIKTRGQQVTLSCSPISGHRSVSWYQQTPGQGLQFLFEYFSETQRNKGNFPGRFSGRQFSNSRSEMNVSTLELGDSALYLCASSLRISGQGHREQYFGPGTRLTVT.

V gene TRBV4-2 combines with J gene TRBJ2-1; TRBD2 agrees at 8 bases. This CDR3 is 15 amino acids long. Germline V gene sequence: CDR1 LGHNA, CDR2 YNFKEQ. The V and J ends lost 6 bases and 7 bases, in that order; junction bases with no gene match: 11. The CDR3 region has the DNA TGTGCCAGCAGTCCGAGCGGGGGCGGGGTAAATGAGCAGTTCTTC. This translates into CASSPSGGGVNEQFF.

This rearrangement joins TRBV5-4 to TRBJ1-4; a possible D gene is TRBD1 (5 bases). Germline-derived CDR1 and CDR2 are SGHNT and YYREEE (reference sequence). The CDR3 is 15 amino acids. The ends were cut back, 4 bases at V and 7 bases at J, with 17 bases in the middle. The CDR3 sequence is CASSTEGQGSEKLFF. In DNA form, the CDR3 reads TGTGCCAGCAGCACGGAGGGCCAGGGTAGTGAAAAACTGTTTTTT.

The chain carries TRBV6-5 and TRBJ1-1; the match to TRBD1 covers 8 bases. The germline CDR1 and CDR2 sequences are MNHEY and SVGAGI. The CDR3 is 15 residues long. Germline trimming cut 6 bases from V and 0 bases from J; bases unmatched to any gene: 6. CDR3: CASRPGQEMNTEAFF. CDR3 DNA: TGTGCCAGCAGGCCGGGACAGGAGATGAACACTGAAGCTTTCTTT.

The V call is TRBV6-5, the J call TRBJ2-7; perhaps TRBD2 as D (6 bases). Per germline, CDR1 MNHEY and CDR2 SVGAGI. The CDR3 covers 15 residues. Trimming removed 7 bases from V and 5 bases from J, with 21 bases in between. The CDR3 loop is CASTHSSGEVNEQYF. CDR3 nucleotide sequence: TGTGCCAGCACCCACTCTTCGGGGGAGGTCAACGAGCAGTACTTC.

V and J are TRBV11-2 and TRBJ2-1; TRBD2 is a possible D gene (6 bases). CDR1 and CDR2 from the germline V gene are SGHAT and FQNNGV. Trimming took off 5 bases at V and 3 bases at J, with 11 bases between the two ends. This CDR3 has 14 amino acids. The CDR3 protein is CASSPPRDYNEQFF. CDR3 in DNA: TGTGCCAGCAGCCCGCCGCGGGACTACAATGAGCAGTTCTTC. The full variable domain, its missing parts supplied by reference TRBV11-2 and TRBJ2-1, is EAGVAQSPRYKIIEKRQSVAFWCNPISGHATLYWYQQILGQGPKLLIQFQNNGVVDDSQLPKDRFSAERLKGVDSTLKIQPAKLEDSAVYLCASSPPRDYNEQFFGPGTRLTVL.

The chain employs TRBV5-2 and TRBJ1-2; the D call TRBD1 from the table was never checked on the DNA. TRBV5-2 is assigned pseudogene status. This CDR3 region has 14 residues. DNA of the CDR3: TGTGCCAGCAGCCATGGACAGGTGACCTATGGCTACACCTTC. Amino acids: CASSHGQVTYGYTF.

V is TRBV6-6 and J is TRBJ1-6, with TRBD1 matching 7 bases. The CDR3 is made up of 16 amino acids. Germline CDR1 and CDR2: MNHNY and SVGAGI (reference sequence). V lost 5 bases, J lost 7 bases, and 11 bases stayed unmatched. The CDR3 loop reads CASSQTGARYNSPLHF. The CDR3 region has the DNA TGTGCCAGCAGTCAAACAGGGGCCCGGTACAATTCACCCCTCCACTTT.

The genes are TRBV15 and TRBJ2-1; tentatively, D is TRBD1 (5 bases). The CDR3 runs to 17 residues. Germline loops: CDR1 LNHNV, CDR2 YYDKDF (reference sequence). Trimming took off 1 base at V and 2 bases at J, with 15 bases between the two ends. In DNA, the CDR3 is TGTGCCACCAGCAGAGCCGCAGGGCTAAGCACCTACAATGAGCAGTTCTTC. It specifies CATSRAAGLSTYNEQFF.

The chain's CDR3 is CAISESRGDQPQHF. The CDR3 region has the DNA TGTGCCATCAGTGAGTCAAGGGGGGACCAGCCCCAGCATTTT. The chain carries TRBV10-3 and TRBJ1-5, with TRBD1 as a possible D gene (6 bases). The V end lost 0 bases, the J end lost 7 bases, and 10 bases lay between the germline ends. Germline CDR1 reads ENHRY; CDR2 reads SYGVKD. This CDR3 is built from 14 residues.

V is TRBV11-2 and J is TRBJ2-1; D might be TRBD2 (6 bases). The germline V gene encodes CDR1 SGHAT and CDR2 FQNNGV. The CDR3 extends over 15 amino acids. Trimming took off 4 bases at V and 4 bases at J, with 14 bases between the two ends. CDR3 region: CASSSGASAYNEQFF. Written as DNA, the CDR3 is TGTGCCAGCAGCTCCGGGGCTAGCGCTTACAATGAGCAGTTCTTC.

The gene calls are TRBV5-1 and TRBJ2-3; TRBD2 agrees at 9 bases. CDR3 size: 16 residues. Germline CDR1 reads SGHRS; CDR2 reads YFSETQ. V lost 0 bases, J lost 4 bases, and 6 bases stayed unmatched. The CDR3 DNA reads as TGCGCCAGCAGCTTGGTGCGACTAGCGGTAGCAGATACGCAGTATTTT. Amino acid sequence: CASSLVRLAVADTQYF.

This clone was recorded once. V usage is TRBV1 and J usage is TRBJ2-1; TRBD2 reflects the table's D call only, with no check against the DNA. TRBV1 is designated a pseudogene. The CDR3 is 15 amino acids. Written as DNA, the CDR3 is TGCACCAGCAGCCACCTAGCGGGGGCTCACAATGAGCAGTTCTTC. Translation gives CTSSHLAGAHNEQFF.

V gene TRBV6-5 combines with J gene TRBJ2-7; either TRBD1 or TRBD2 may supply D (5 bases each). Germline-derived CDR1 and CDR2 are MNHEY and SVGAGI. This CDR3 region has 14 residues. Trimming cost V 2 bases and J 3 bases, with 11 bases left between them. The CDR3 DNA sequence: TGTGCCAGCAGTTACGGGGACGAGTACTACGAGCAGTACTTC. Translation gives CASSYGDEYYEQYF.

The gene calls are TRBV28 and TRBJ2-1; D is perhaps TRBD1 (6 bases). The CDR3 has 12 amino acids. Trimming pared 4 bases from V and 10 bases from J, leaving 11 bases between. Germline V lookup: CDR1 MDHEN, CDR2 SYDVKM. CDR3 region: CASSSDRGEQFF. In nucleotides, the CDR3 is TGTGCCAGCAGTTCCGATAGGGGGGAGCAGTTCTTC.

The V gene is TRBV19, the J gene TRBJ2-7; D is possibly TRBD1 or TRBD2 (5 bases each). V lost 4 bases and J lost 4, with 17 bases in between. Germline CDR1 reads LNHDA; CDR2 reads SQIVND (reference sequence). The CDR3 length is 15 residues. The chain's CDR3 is CASSTLPGPTYEQYF. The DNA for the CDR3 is TGTGCCAGTAGTACCTTGCCGGGACCAACTTACGAGCAGTACTTC. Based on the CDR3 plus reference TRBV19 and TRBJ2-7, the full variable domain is DGGITQSPKYLFRKEGQNVTLSCEQNLNHDAMYWYRQDPGQGLRLIYYSQIVNDFQKGDIAEGYSVSREKKESFPLTVTSAQKNPTAFYLCASSTLPGPTYEQYFGPGTRLTVT.